The present TCR beta chain was sequenced within a study of CD8 T cells in ankylosing spondylitis. Study outcomes and limitations: Earlier authors reported some of these motif variants in reactive arthritis synovial fluid and blood. Apparently characteristic of ankylosing spondylitis blood was a TCR beta motif (eight highly homologous variants). The clones that were linked to disease were reported to be significantly enriched in matched synovial fluid samples from ankylosing spondylitis patients.

Using its own MiXCR run on the 5' RACE reads, TCRdb lists one record per CDR3 protein. This repertoire shows 750,000 to 850,000 distinct CDR3 sequences, over 9.5% found once; its top ten account for around 0.51%. The CDR3 loop spans 14 amino acids. V was cut by 5 bases and J by 4 bases, with 14 bases left in between. Germline CDR1 is MNHEY and CDR2 is SMNVEV (reference sequence). Details on this clonotype: What it binds is not known.

The receptor's source is a male donor with ankylosing spondylitis. Input material: blood, either unsorted or a sorted T cell fraction (not recorded which). The chain recombines TRBV27 with TRBJ2-5, with a weak D call TRBD1 (6 bases). CDR3 in amino acids: CASSHLGAGETQYF. Here the CDR3 DNA reads TGTGCCAGCAGTCACTTGGGGGCAGGAGAGACCCAGTACTTC.